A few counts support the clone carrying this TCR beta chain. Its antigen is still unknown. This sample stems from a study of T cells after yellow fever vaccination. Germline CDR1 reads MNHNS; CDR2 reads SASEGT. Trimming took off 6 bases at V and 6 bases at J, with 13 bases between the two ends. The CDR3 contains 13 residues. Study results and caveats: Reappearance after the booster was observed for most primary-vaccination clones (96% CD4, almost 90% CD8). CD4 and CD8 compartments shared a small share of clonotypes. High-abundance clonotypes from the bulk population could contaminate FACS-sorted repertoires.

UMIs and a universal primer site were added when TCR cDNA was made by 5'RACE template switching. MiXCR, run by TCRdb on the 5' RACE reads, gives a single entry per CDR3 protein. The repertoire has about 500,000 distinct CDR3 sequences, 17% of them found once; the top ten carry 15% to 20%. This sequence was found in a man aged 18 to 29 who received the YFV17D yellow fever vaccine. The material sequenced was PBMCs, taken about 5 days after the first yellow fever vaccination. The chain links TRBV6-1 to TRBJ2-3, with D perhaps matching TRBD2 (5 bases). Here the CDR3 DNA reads TGTGCCAGCAGCCAGTTCCGGGGTGATACGCAGTATTTT. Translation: CASSQFRGDTQYF.